Given below is one T cell receptor (beta chain) in context. Its target is not known. The data originate from a study of cytomegalovirus exposure and HLA in healthy donors. General study findings and limits: Most TCR sequences were rare, but some public TCRs occurred in many donors. Listed as cytomegalovirus-associated were over 150 TCR beta chains.

The PCR ran on 60 Vbeta and 13 Jbeta primers. Repertoires were generated with immunoSEQ multiplex PCR, while TCRdb's copy carries only in-frame clones and drops some. The top ten hold 2.6% of the sample, which has hundreds of thousands of clones, roughly 70% seen once. The germline CDR1 and CDR2 sequences are KGHSH and LQKENI. The V gene end was trimmed by 4 bases and the J gene end by 5 bases; junction bases not matched to a gene: 6. The CDR3 totals 15 residues. The source is a man between 40 and 49 years old in good health and CMV-seropositive. This chain joins TRBV18 and TRBJ2-3; 10 positions match TRBD1. Sequencing was done on a sample of PBMCs. CDR3 protein: CASSLSTGGVDTQYF. CDR3 sequence (DNA): TGTGCCAGCTCACTCTCGACAGGGGGCGTAGATACGCAGTATTTT.